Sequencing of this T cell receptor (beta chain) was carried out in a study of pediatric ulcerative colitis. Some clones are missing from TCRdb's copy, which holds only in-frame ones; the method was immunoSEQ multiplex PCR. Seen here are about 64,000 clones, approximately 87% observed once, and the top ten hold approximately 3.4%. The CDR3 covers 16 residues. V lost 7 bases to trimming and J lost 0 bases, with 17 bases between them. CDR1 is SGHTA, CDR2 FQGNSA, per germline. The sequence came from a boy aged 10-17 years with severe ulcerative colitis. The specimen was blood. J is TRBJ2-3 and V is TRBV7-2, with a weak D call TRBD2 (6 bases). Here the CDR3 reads CASTGTFVPSTDTQYF. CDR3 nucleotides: TGTGCCAGCACCGGGACTTTCGTTCCCAGCACAGATACGCAGTATTTT.